A selection of T cell receptor beta chains follows, all from one sample in a study of control samples from healthy donors and cancer patients. Profiling relied on immunoSEQ multiplex PCR, and the TCRdb table lists in-frame clones only, not all of them. The sample has about 170,000 clones, over 85% seen once. Sequencing used blood. These receptors were obtained from a woman in her sixties or seventies in good health. Each CDR3 is given with its conserved first and last residue. The D gene is left open where the match is weak. Not all rows give a size; the values are once, few, many and, for expanded clones, a class.

size,J,D,V,DNA,CDR3
.,TRBJ2-1,TRBD2,TRBV6-5,TGTGCCAGCAGGAGGACTAGCGTGAATGAGCAGTTCTTC,CASRRTSVNEQFF
.,TRBJ2-2,.,TRBV11-3,TGTGCCAGCAGCTTAGATTCCACAGGGTCACTCACCGGGGAGCTGTTTTTT,CASSLDSTGSLTGELFF
.,TRBJ1-1,.,TRBV4-3,TGCGCCAGCAGCCAAGAACGGACGGTCACTGAAGCTTTCTTT,CASSQERTVTEAFF
.,TRBJ2-5,.,TRBV7-3,TGTGCCAGCAGCTTAGGGCCCGGGACGGGAGACCGGGAGACCCAGTACTTC,CASSLGPGTGDRETQYF
.,TRBJ2-2,TRBD2,TRBV19,TGTGCCAGTAGTATAGATCTCTCGGGGACTAGCGGGGGGTTCCTTAACACCGGGGAGCTGTTTTTT,CASSIDLSGTSGGFLNTGELFF
.,TRBJ2-3,.,TRBV9,TGTGCCAGCAGCACCCGACGGACCGAGCGCACAGATACGCAGTATTTT,CASSTRRTERTDTQYF
.,TRBJ2-1,TRBD1,TRBV14,TGTGCCAGCAGCCAAGATAGGGGGCCAGGGGTGCATGAGCAGTTCTTC,CASSQDRGPGVHEQFF
.,TRBJ1-2,TRBD1,TRBV2,TGTGCCAGCAGTGGGGACAGCAACTATGGCTACACCTTC,CASSGDSNYGYTF
.,TRBJ1-2,.,TRBV2,TGTGCCAGCAGACTCCAGGGGAACTATGGCTACACCTTC,CASRLQGNYGYTF
.,TRBJ1-3,.,TRBV18,TGTGCCAGCTCACCACTCATCGACTCTGGAAACACCATATATTTT,CASSPLIDSGNTIYF
.,TRBJ2-1,TRBD2,TRBV9,TGTGCCAGCAGCAGGACTAGCGGGGGGAACTACAATGAGCAGTTCTTC,CASSRTSGGNYNEQFF
.,TRBJ1-3,.,TRBV7-2,TGTGCCAGCAGCGCTGGCCGGGCAGGGTCTGGAAACACCATATATTTT,CASSAGRAGSGNTIYF
.,TRBJ2-2,.,TRBV27,TGTGCCAGCAGTTCACAGAACACCGGGGAGCTGTTTTTT,CASSSQNTGELFF
.,TRBJ1-1,.,TRBV10-1,TGCGCCAGCAGACAACAGGGGAACACTGAAGCTTTCTTT,CASRQQGNTEAFF
.,TRBJ2-5,.,TRBV7-2,TGTGCCAGCAGGGGTATTGGCATTCAAGAGACCCAGTACTTC,CASRGIGIQETQYF
.,TRBJ1-6,.,TRBV4-3,TGCGCCAGCAGCCAAGATTCAGGGATCTCCTATAATTCACCCCTCCACTTT,CASSQDSGISYNSPLHF
.,TRBJ2-2,.,TRBV19,TGTGCCAGTAGAACAGGGCTCACCGGGGAGCTGTTTTTT,CASRTGLTGELFF
.,TRBJ2-1,TRBD1,TRBV2,TGTGCCAGCAGTGGGGACAGGGAGGTCCATGAGCAGTTCTTC,CASSGDREVHEQFF
.,TRBJ2-1,TRBD2,TRBV6-2/TRBV6-3,TGTGCCAGCAGTTCCCCCCCGCCTAGCGGGGCCCGTGGTGAGCAGTTCTTC,CASSSPPPSGARGEQFF
.,TRBJ1-2,.,TRBV10-3,TGTGCCATCAGTGAGTCGCTACAGTATGGCTACACCTTC,CAISESLQYGYTF
.,TRBJ2-7,.,TRBV27,TGTGCCAGCAGTTTAGTCCCGAACGAGCAGTACTTC,CASSLVPNEQYF
.,TRBJ1-4,.,TRBV5-1,TGCGCCAGCAGCTTGGAGGGGGAGGCTAATGAAAAACTGTTTTTT,CASSLEGEANEKLFF
.,TRBJ2-3,TRBD1,TRBV18,TGTGCCAGCTCACAACTGGGACAGGGTAAGACAGATACGCAGTATTTT,CASSQLGQGKTDTQYF
.,TRBJ1-1,.,TRBV6-5,TGTGCCAGCACCACTCCAGGAAGGAACACTGAAGCTTTCTTT,CASTTPGRNTEAFF
.,TRBJ1-5,.,TRBV19,TGTGCCAGTAGTGCCCAAAATCAGCCCCAGCATTTT,CASSAQNQPQHF
.,TRBJ1-5,TRBD1,TRBV19,TGTGCCAGTAGCCCGACAGGGTTGAGCCAGCCCCAGCATTTT,CASSPTGLSQPQHF
once,TRBJ2-5,.,TRBV3-1/TRBV3-2,TGTGCCAGCAGCCCCATCCCCGGGGGGCGTGAGACCCAGTACTTC,CASSPIPGGRETQYF
.,TRBJ2-7,.,TRBV10-3,TGTGCCATCAGTGACGAGGTCCCGAATAAGCAGTACTTC,CAISDEVPNKQYF
once,TRBJ1-5,.,TRBV24-1,TGTGCCACCAGTGATTCGTCCTCAGGGGCGAGCAATCAGCCCCAGCATTTT,CATSDSSSGASNQPQHF
.,TRBJ1-4,.,TRBV10-3,TGTGCCATCAGTGAAGCGGTGTTTGAAAAACTGTTTTTT,CAISEAVFEKLFF
.,TRBJ1-2,TRBD1,TRBV6-1,TGTGCCAGCAGTGAATCTAACAGGGGATTCTATGGCTACACCTTC,CASSESNRGFYGYTF
.,TRBJ1-1,.,TRBV7-4,TGTCCGGCCGGCACTCGGAACACTGAAGCTTTCTTT,CPAGTRNTEAFF